The present TCR beta chain was sequenced within a study of T cell repertoires in cytomegalovirus infection. On the study more broadly: It can be stated that public TCR beta signatures indicated CMV infection as well as a matching HLA type. Overall study results and limits: There were carriers of CMV plus the relevant HLA, and cumulative public TCR beta family frequency identified them. In two of eight donors, the top clonotype was HLA-C-restricted CMV-specific.

This CDR3 is built from 17 residues. V gave up 6 bases and J gave up 4 bases, with 22 bases separating them. Germline V gene data show CDR1 as ENHRY and CDR2 as SYGVKD. MiXCR, applied by TCRdb to the reads, yields one record per CDR3 protein. The sample has 680,000 or so distinct CDR3 sequences, roughly 36% seen once. Concerning this clonotype: Its matching antigen is unknown.

This receptor was obtained from a human donor in good health (CMV status not recorded). Some clones in this sample may be carry-over from other donors' samples. The chain employs TRBV10-3 and TRBJ1-5; no reliable D call. The specimen sequenced was PBMCs. CDR3 bases: TGTGCCATCAGGGATCCCCGGAGGATCCAAAAGAATCAGCCCCAGCATTTT. Translating it yields CAIRDPRRIQKNQPQHF.